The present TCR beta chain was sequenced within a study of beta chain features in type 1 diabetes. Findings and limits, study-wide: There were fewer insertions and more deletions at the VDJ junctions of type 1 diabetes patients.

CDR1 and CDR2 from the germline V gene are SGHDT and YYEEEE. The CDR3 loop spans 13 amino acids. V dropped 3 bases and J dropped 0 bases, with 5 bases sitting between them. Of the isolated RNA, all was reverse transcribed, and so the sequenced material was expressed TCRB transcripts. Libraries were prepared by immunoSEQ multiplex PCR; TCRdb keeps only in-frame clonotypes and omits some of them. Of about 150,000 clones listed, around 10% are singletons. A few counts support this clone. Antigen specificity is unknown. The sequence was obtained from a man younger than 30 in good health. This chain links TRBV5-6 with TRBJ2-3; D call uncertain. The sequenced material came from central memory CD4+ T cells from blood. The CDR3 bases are TGTGCCAGCAGCTCGATTAGCACAGATACGCAGTATTTT. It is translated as CASSSISTDTQYF.